The rows below give T cell receptor beta chains drawn from one sample of a study of response to subunit inactivated influenza vaccine. TCRdb reprocessed the RT-PCR reads with MiXCR, giving one entry per CDR3 protein. The sample holds about 610,000 distinct CDR3 sequences, approximately 15% seen once. The sample in question was PBMCs from blood, obtained about 13 days after vaccination. The receptors come from a man aged 45-60 years who received an inactivated influenza vaccine. CDR3s include the opening cysteine and the closing phenylalanine or tryptophan. Fields, in order: D gene, clone size, J gene, V gene, CDR3 DNA, CDR3 protein. The D gene is left open where the match is weak. Clone size is not always given. Where it is, it says once, few, many or a class for expanded clones.

TRBD1 once TRBJ1-5 TRBV28 TGTGCCAGCAGGCAGACAGGGGGAGGGCAGCCCCAGCATTTT CASRQTGGGQPQHF
. few TRBJ2-2 TRBV12-5 TGTGCTAGTGGTTTGAATGGCGGGAAGGACGGGGAGCTGTTTTTT CASGLNGGKDGELFF
. . TRBJ1-1 TRBV12-3/TRBV12-4 TGTGCCAGCACTCGGCCAGGGGACACTGAAGCTTTCTTT CASTRPGDTEAFF
TRBD2 . TRBJ2-5 TRBV7-6 TGTGCCAGCAGCTTAGGAACTAGCGGAGTTCAGGAGACCCAGTACTTC CASSLGTSGVQETQYF
. . TRBJ2-4 TRBV2 TGTGCCAGCAGTGAACTGGGGGTGAGGGCCAAAAACATTCAGTACTTC CASSELGVRAKNIQYF
. . TRBJ1-6 TRBV12-3/TRBV12-4 TGTGCCAGCAGACCAGGGATCCGTGGTAATTCACCCCTCCACTTT CASRPGIRGNSPLHF
. . TRBJ1-2 TRBV12-3/TRBV12-4 TGTGCCAGCAGTTTAAGTCGCCCGAGGGGCTACACCTTC CASSLSRPRGYTF
TRBD2 . TRBJ2-1 TRBV5-4 TGTGCCAGCAGCTTCCGGGGGGGCCGGTTTGGGCAGTTCTTC CASSFRGGRFGQFF
TRBD2 . TRBJ2-7 TRBV20-1 TGCAGTGCGCTAATACTAGCGGTGGGCCACGAGCAGTACTTC CSALILAVGHEQYF
. many TRBJ1-6 TRBV4-3 TGCGCCAGCAGCCAAAACCCGACAGAGAGGGGATCACCCCTCCACTTT CASSQNPTERGSPLHF
. . TRBJ2-7 TRBV20-1 TGCAGTGCAATTCCGGAAGGCTACGAGCAGTACTTC CSAIPEGYEQYF
. . TRBJ2-1 TRBV2 TGTGCCAGCAGTGAAGCGACTAGCTACAATGAGCAGTTCTTC CASSEATSYNEQFF
TRBD1 many TRBJ2-7 TRBV12-3/TRBV12-4 TGTGCCAGCAGTCTGACAGGGACCTCCTACGAGCAGTACTTC CASSLTGTSYEQYF
. many TRBJ2-2 TRBV5-1 TGCGCCAGCAGCTTGGATTCCACCGGGGAGCTGTTTTTT CASSLDSTGELFF
TRBD2 . TRBJ2-1 TRBV10-2 TGCGCCAGCAGTCGACCCCCTAGGACTAGCGGGACGACGGGTAATGAGCAGTTCTTC CASSRPPRTSGTTGNEQFF
TRBD2 . TRBJ2-1 TRBV20-1 TGCAGTGCCGGGAGGGGACCAGGTAGCAGTGAGCAGTTCTTC CSAGRGPGSSEQFF
TRBD1 many TRBJ2-7 TRBV28 TGTGCCAGCAGGTTCCACCCCGGGACAGGGGGCGTCGAGCAGTACTTC CASRFHPGTGGVEQYF
TRBD1 few TRBJ1-4 TRBV4-3 TGCGCCAGCAGCCAGGGTTACCGACCGACAGGGGCGAGACCTAATGAAAAACTGTTTTTT CASSQGYRPTGARPNEKLFF
. many TRBJ2-7 TRBV7-9 TGTGCCAGCAGCTTAGTCGGTAGAAGCGGAACCTACGAGCAGTACTTC CASSLVGRSGTYEQYF
TRBD1 . TRBJ1-4 TRBV11-1 TGTGCCAGCAGCCGTGGACAGGCGCCCCCTGCAACTAATGAAAAACTGTTTTTT CASSRGQAPPATNEKLFF
. . TRBJ2-7 TRBV7-2 TGTGCCAGCAGCTTACAAGCGGGCCACTCCTACGAGCAGTACTTC CASSLQAGHSYEQYF
. few TRBJ2-3 TRBV12-3/TRBV12-4 TGTGCCAGCAGTTATTGGACAGATACGCAGTATTTT CASSYWTDTQYF
. . TRBJ1-1 TRBV25-1 TGTGCCAGCATTGAGACAGGACAGAACACTGAAGCTTTCTTT CASIETGQNTEAFF
. few TRBJ2-7 TRBV6-1 TGTGCCAGCAGCTCTCCGACTAGTTTCTACGAGCAGTACTTC CASSSPTSFYEQYF
. . TRBJ2-1 TRBV29-1 TGCAGCGTAACGGGCGGGATCTCCTACAATGAGCAGTTCTTC CSVTGGISYNEQFF
. . TRBJ1-1 TRBV7-2 TGTGCCAGCAGCTTCCAGCCGAACACTGAAGCTTTCTTT CASSFQPNTEAFF
. . TRBJ2-3 TRBV5-1 TGCGCCAGCAGCTTGGGGTGGGGAAAACAGGCAGATACGCAGTATTTT CASSLGWGKQADTQYF
. . TRBJ2-7 TRBV14 TGTGCCAGCAGCCAAGGGACATCCGGGCCCCTCCGAAACTACGAGCAGTACTTC CASSQGTSGPLRNYEQYF
TRBD2 . TRBJ2-7 TRBV7-2 TGTGCCAGCAGCCCTAGGGTCGGGGGGGCAGACTTC CASSPRVGGADF